The clone carrying this T cell receptor beta chain has only one observation. This record comes from a study of blood T cell repertoires in COVID-19. The wider study: PBMCs, B-cell-depleted T cells, or T cells were the source of the cDNA or gDNA that made up the material.

This CDR3 has 19 residues. Germline CDR1 is SGHTS and CDR2 is YDEGEE. After removal of 1 base from V and 0 bases from J, the junction contained 11 bases not matched to a gene. Sequencing used immunoSEQ multiplex PCR; TCRdb keeps in-frame clones, though not all of them. The profile shows about 180,000 clones, more than 75% of them singletons. This sequence originates from a person in their 70s with COVID-19, enrolled during active disease. The sample taken for sequencing was peripheral blood. The chain combines TRBV5-8 with TRBJ1-5; 9 nucleotides line up with TRBD1. The CDR3 coding sequence is TGTGCCAGCAGCTTGTGGAGTCGGACAGGGGTTGGTAGCAATCAGCCCCAGCATTTT. Encoded protein: CASSLWSRTGVGSNQPQHF. The complete variable domain, with remaining parts taken from reference TRBV5-8 and TRBJ1-5, reads EAGVTQSPTHLIKTRGQQATLRCSPISGHTSVYWYQQALGLGLQFLLWYDEGEERNRGNFPPRFSGRQFPNYSSELNVNALELEDSALYLCASSLWSRTGVGSNQPQHFGDGTRLSIL.